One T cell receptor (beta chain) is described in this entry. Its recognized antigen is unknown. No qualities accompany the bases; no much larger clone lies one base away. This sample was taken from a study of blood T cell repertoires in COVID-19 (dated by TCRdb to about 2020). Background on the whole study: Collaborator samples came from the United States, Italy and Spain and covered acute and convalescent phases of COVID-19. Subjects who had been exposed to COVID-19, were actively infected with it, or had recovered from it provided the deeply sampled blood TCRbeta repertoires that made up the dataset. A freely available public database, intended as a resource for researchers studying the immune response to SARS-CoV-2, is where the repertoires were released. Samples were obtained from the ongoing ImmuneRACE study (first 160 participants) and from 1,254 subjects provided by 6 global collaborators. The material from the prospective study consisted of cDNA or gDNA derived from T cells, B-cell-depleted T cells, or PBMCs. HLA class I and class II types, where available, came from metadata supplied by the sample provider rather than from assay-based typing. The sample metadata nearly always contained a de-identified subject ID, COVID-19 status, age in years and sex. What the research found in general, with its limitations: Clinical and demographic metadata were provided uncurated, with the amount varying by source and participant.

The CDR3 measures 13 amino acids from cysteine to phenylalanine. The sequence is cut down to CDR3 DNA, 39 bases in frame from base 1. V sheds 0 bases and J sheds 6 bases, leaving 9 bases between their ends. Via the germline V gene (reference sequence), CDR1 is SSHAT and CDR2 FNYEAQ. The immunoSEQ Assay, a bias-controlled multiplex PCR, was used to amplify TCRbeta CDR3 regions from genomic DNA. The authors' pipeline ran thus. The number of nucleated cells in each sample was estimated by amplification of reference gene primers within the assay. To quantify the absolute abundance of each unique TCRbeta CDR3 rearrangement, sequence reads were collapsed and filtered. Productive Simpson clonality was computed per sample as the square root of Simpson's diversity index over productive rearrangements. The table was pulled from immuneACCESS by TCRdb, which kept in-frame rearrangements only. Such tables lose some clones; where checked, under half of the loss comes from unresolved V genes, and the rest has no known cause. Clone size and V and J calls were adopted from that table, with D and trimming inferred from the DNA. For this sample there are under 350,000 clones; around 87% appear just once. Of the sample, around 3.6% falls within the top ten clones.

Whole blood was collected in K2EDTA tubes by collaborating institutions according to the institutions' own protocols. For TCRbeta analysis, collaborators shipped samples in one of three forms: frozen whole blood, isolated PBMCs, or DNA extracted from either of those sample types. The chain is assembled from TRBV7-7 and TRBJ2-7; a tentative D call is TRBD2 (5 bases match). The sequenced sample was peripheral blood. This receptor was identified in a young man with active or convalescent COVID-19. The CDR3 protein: CASSLAREREQYF. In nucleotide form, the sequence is TGTGCCAGCAGCTTAGCACGGGAACGCGAGCAGTACTTC.